A single sample is the source of the 19 T cell receptor beta chains below, sequenced in a study of multiple sclerosis patients with progressive multifocal leukoencephalopathy. The protocol was immunoSEQ multiplex PCR, while the TCRdb copy is restricted to in-frame clones and leaves out a portion. The sample records some 25,000 clones, about 91% being singletons. Time point meaning: 12 to 13 months of natalizumab therapy. The source was PBMCs, collected from a patient treated with natalizumab. Every receptor here comes from a man between 25 and 39 years old with multiple sclerosis.

The V and J genes are TRBV7-2 and TRBJ2-6; the D gene is possibly TRBD1 (5 bases). The CDR3 runs 17 residues. Germline lookup yields CDR1 SGHTA and CDR2 FQGNSA. V lost 2 bases to trimming and J lost 0 bases, with 11 bases between them. CDR3 DNA: TGTGCCAGCAGCTTAAGGGGCGCCAACTCTGGGGCCAACGTCCTGACTTTC. It codes for CASSLRGANSGANVLTF.

This chain joins TRBV5-1 and TRBJ2-7, with D possibly called TRBD1 or TRBD2 (5 bases each). The CDR3 totals 12 residues. Trimming pared 4 bases from V and 6 bases from J, leaving 11 bases between. Germline loops: CDR1 SGHRS, CDR2 YFSETQ. CDR3 coding DNA: TGCGCCAGCAGCGAGGGACGGAGCGAGCAGTACTTC. This sequence encodes CASSEGRSEQYF.

The chain has TRBV9 and TRBJ2-1; D ambiguous. The CDR3 length is 15 residues. V was trimmed by 3 bases and J by 4 bases, leaving 14 bases between them. The germline V gene encodes CDR1 SGDLS and CDR2 YYNGEE. Here the CDR3 reads CASSATTLRYNEQFF. In DNA, the CDR3 is TGTGCCAGCAGCGCGACAACTCTAAGGTACAATGAGCAGTTCTTC.

The chain joins TRBV20-1 to TRBJ2-2; no clear D. This CDR3 region has 11 residues. The germline V gene has CDR1 DFQATT and CDR2 SNEGSKA (reference sequence). The V and J ends lost 6 bases and 7 bases respectively, with 9 bases between them. The CDR3 protein is CSAKWYGELFF. The CDR3 coding sequence is TGCAGTGCCAAGTGGTACGGGGAGCTGTTTTTT.

CDR3 loop: CASSGFGGGIVSYEQYF. The CDR3 DNA sequence: TGTGCCAGCAGCGGCTTTGGGGGGGGAATAGTGTCCTACGAGCAGTACTTC. The rearrangement links TRBV11-2 to TRBJ2-7; 7 bases fit TRBD2. The V and J ends lost 5 bases and 1 base, in that order; junction bases with no gene match: 14. Germline loops: CDR1 SGHAT, CDR2 FQNNGV. The CDR3 is 17 amino acids. Together with reference TRBV11-2 and TRBJ2-7, the CDR3 gives the full variable domain: EAGVAQSPRYKIIEKRQSVAFWCNPISGHATLYWYQQILGQGPKLLIQFQNNGVVDDSQLPKDRFSAERLKGVDSTLKIQPAKLEDSAVYLCASSGFGGGIVSYEQYFGPGTRLTVT.

The chain uses TRBV11-2 and TRBJ2-2; possibly TRBD1 for D (6 bases). The CDR3 has 15 amino acids. Germline V lookup: CDR1 SGHAT, CDR2 FQNNGV. Trimming left V 4 bases short and J 5 bases short, with 14 bases between. The CDR3 bases are TGTGCCAGCAGCTCTTCACAGGGTTGGACCGGGGAGCTGTTTTTT. Protein: CASSSSQGWTGELFF. Looking up the rest from reference TRBV11-2 and TRBJ2-2 gives the full variable domain: EAGVAQSPRYKIIEKRQSVAFWCNPISGHATLYWYQQILGQGPKLLIQFQNNGVVDDSQLPKDRFSAERLKGVDSTLKIQPAKLEDSAVYLCASSSSQGWTGELFFGEGSRLTVL.

The V gene is TRBV19, the J gene TRBJ2-1; 16 bases are shared with TRBD2. V was clipped by 7 bases and J by 13 bases; unmatched bases: 7. This CDR3 spans 14 amino acids. CDR1 is LNHDA and CDR2 is SQIVND in the germline V gene (reference sequence). CDR3 coding DNA: TGTGCCAGTACCGGGACTAGCGGGAGGGCGAAACAGTTCTTC. The encoded protein is CASTGTSGRAKQFF.

V gene TRBV6-1 combines with J gene TRBJ2-1; TRBD2 matches 10 bases. V lost 2 bases and J lost 2; bases outside the gene matches: 0. This CDR3 comprises 15 residues. Germline CDR1 is MNHNS and CDR2 is SASEGT. The CDR3 coding sequence is TGTGCCAGCAGTGAACTAGCGGGAGCCTACAATGAGCAGTTCTTC. This translates into CASSELAGAYNEQFF.

V and J are TRBV7-2 and TRBJ1-1; 8 nucleotides agree with TRBD1. The germline gives CDR1 SGHTA, CDR2 FQGNSA. Trimming removed 5 bases from V and 6 bases from J; junction bases left unmatched: 8. The CDR3 extends over 14 amino acids. The CDR3 DNA reads as TGTGCCAGCAGCCTAAGGACAGGGCAGGCTGAAGCTTTCTTT. This codes for CASSLRTGQAEAFF.

This clone appeared a single time. The CDR3 sequence is CSVDWDRNYGYTF. The CDR3 coding sequence is TGCAGCGTGGACTGGGACCGAAACTATGGCTACACCTTC. The chain couples TRBV29-1 to TRBJ1-2; possibly TRBD1 for D (5 bases). Germline V CDR1 and CDR2: SQVTM, ANQGSEA. Trimming left V 6 bases short and J 2 bases short, with 13 bases between. The CDR3 extends over 13 amino acids.

This chain uses TRBV7-3 with TRBJ1-1, with D tentatively TRBD1 (6 bases). Germline V gene lookup returns CDR1 SGHTA and CDR2 FQGTGA. Trimming pared 5 bases from V and 1 base from J, leaving 8 bases between. CDR3 length equals 13 residues. CDR3 in amino acids: CASSRGANTEAFF. DNA of the CDR3: TGTGCCAGCAGCAGGGGGGCGAACACTGAAGCTTTCTTT.

The chain is built from TRBV6-1 and TRBJ2-3, with D unresolved. The germline V gene has CDR1 MNHNS and CDR2 SASEGT. V lost 9 bases to trimming and J lost 0 bases, with 10 bases between them. This CDR3 region has 13 residues. CDR3 nucleotide sequence: TGTGCCAGTCAGACCGGTAGCACAGATACGCAGTATTTT. This sequence encodes CASQTGSTDTQYF.

This chain connects TRBV6-6 to TRBJ2-3, with 8 bases aligning to TRBD1. J gave up 2 bases and V 6 bases, and 4 bases lay outside the gene matches. CDR1 and CDR2 from the germline V gene are MNHNY and SVGAGI (reference sequence). The CDR3 is 14 residues long. The CDR3 DNA sequence: TGTGCCAGCAGCCTCAGGGGGCACACAGATACGCAGTATTTT. As protein: CASSLRGHTDTQYF.

The gene calls are TRBV5-1 and TRBJ1-1; 8 bases agree with TRBD1. CDR1 SGHRS and CDR2 YFSETQ come from the germline V gene. The CDR3 totals 15 residues. V trimming: 2 bases; J trimming: 5 bases; junction bases outside the gene matches: 8. The CDR3 DNA sequence: TGCGCCAGCAGCTTAGGCCCAGGGGGCAGGACTGAAGCTTTCTTT. Its protein is CASSLGPGGRTEAFF.

The V call is TRBV30, the J call TRBJ2-7, with D possibly being TRBD1 or TRBD2 (5 bases each). This CDR3 has 15 residues. V was pared by 4 bases and J by 0 bases, with 16 bases between. The germline V gene encodes CDR1 GTSNPN and CDR2 SVGIG (reference sequence). The CDR3 bases are TGTGCCTGGATTGCGGCCGGGACCCGCTCCTACGAGCAGTACTTC. Protein sequence: CAWIAAGTRSYEQYF.

This chain links TRBV25-1 with TRBJ2-3; no firm D call. Germline loops: CDR1 MGHDK, CDR2 SYGVNS. The CDR3 length is 13 residues. Deletions cut 1 base from V and 0 bases from J, with 2 bases between. Here the CDR3 DNA reads TGTGCCAGCAGTGAATCTAGCACAGATACGCAGTATTTT. Translation: CASSESSTDTQYF.

This chain links TRBV11-2 with TRBJ2-1; D unresolved. CDR3 length: 11 amino acids. The V gene's germline CDR1 is SGHAT and CDR2 FQNNGV. V dropped 2 bases and J dropped 8 bases, with 4 bases sitting between them. The CDR3 protein is CASSLLDEQFF. The CDR3 coding sequence is TGTGCCAGCAGCTTATTGGATGAGCAGTTCTTC. Complete variable domain (other parts from reference TRBV11-2 and TRBJ2-1): EAGVAQSPRYKIIEKRQSVAFWCNPISGHATLYWYQQILGQGPKLLIQFQNNGVVDDSQLPKDRFSAERLKGVDSTLKIQPAKLEDSAVYLCASSLLDEQFFGPGTRLTVL.

A single count supports this clone. The J gene is TRBJ1-2, the V gene TRBV30; TRBD1 matches at 10 bases. Germline V gives CDR1 GTSNPN, CDR2 SVGIG (reference sequence). The V gene end was trimmed by 3 bases and the J gene end by 6 bases; junction bases not matched to a gene: 1. The CDR3 length is 12 residues. Here the CDR3 reads CAWRGTGDGYTF. The CDR3 DNA reads as TGTGCCTGGAGGGGGACAGGGGATGGCTACACCTTC.

Only a few counts were recorded for this clone. Additional DNA sequences in this sample encode the identical CDR3. V is TRBV6-6 and J is TRBJ2-7, with 10 bases that match TRBD2. Trimming removed 6 bases from V and 5 bases from J; junction bases left unmatched: 13. CDR3 size: 16 residues. Looked up from germline, CDR1 is MNHNY and CDR2 is SVGAGI (reference sequence). The CDR3 DNA reads TGTGCCAGCAGATCAAAGCGGGAGGGCCTGAGCAACGAGCAGTACTTC. It translates to CASRSKREGLSNEQYF.